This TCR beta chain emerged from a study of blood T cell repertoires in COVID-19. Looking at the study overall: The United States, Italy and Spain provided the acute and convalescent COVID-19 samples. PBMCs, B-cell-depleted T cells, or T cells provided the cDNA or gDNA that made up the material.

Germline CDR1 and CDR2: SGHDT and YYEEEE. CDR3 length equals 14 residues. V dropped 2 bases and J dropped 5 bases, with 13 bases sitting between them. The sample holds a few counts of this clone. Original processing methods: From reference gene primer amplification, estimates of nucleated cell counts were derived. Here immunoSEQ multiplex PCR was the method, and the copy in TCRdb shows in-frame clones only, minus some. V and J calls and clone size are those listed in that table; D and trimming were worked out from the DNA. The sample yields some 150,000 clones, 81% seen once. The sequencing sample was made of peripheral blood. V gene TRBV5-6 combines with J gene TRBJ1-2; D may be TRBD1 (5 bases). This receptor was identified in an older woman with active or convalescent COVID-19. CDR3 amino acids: CASSLLGRGYGYTF. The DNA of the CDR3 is TGTGCCAGCAGCTTATTGGGTAGGGGTTATGGCTACACCTTC. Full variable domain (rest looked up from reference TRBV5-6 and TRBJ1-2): DAGVTQSPTHLIKTRGQQVTLRCSPKSGHDTVSWYQQALGQGPQFIFQYYEEEERQRGNFPDRFSGHQFPNYSSELNVNALLLGDSALYLCASSLLGRGYGYTFGSGTRLTVV.